This TCR beta chain stems from a study of blood T cell repertoires in COVID-19. The overall study: T cells, B-cell-depleted T cells, or PBMCs supplied cDNA or gDNA.

Data came from immunoSEQ multiplex PCR; TCRdb stores just in-frame clones and leaves some out. The sample includes about 94,000 clones, approximately 79% of them seen just once. This CDR3 has 16 residues. V lost 5 bases, J lost 5 bases, and 19 bases lay in between. Germline loops: CDR1 SGHTA, CDR2 FQGNSA. Enrollment of patients from Seattle took place during active infection, with longitudinal follow-up. V and J are TRBV7-2 and TRBJ2-1; possibly TRBD1 for D (5 bases). Sequencing input: peripheral blood. This TCR was sampled from a man between 65 and 79 years old with COVID-19, enrolled during active disease. The CDR3 DNA reads TGTGCCAGCAGCGACCTACAGGCCCGAACCCACAATGAGCAGTTCTTC. Translation gives CASSDLQARTHNEQFF.